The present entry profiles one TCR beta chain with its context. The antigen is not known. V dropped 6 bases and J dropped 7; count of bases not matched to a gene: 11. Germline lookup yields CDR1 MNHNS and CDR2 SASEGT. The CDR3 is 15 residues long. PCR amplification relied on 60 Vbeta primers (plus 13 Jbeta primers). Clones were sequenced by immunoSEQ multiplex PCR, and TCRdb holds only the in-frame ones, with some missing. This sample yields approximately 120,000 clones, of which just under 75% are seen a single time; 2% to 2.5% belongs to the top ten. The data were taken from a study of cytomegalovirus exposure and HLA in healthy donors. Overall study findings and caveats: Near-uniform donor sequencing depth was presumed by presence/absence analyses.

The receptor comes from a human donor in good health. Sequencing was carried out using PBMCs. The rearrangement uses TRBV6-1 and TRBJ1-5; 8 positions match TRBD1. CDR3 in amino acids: CASSVGQVGTQPQHF. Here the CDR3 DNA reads TGTGCCAGCAGCGTGGGACAGGTGGGCACCCAGCCCCAGCATTTT.